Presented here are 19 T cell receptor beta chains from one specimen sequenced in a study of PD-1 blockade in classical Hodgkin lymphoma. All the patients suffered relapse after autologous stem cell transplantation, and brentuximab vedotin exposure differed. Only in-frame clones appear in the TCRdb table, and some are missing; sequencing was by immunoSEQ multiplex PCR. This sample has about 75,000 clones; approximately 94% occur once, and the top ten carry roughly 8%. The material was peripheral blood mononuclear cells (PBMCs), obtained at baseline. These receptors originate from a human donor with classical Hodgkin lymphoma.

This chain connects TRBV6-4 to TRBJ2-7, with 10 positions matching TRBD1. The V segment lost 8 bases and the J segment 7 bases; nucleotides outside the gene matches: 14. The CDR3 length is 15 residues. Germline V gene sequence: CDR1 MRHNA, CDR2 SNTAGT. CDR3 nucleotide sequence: TGTGCCAGCGCCCGATCCGGGACAGGGGATGGGGAGCAGTACTTC. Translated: CASARSGTGDGEQYF.

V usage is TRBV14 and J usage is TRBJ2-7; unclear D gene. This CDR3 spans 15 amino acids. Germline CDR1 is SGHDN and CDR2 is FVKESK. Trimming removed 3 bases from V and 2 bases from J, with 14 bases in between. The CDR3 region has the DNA TGTGCCAGCAGCCACGAGCAGGTTCCTCCCTACGAGCAGTACTTC. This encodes CASSHEQVPPYEQYF.

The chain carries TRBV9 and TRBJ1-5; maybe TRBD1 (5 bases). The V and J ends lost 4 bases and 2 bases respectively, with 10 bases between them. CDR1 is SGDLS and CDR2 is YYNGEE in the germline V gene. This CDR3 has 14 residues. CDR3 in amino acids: CASSQGSRNQPQHF. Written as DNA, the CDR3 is TGTGCCAGCAGCCAGGGTTCCCGCAATCAGCCCCAGCATTTT.

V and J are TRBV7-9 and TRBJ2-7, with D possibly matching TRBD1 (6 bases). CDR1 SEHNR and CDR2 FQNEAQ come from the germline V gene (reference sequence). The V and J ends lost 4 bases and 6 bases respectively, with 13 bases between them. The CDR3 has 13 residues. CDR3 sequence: CASSSQDRSEQYF. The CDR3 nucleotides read TGTGCCAGCAGCTCCCAGGACAGATCCGAGCAGTACTTC.

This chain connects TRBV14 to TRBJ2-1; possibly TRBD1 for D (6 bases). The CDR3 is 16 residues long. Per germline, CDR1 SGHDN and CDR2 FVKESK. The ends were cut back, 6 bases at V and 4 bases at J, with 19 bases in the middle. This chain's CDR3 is CASSLYRVREYNEQFF. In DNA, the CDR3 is TGTGCCAGCAGTCTATACAGGGTTCGAGAATACAATGAGCAGTTCTTC.

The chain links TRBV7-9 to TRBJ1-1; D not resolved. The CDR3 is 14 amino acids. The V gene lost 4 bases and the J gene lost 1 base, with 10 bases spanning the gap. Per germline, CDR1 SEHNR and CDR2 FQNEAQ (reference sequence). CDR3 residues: CASSSAGPNTEAFF. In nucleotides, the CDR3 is TGTGCCAGCAGCTCTGCTGGTCCGAACACTGAAGCTTTCTTT.

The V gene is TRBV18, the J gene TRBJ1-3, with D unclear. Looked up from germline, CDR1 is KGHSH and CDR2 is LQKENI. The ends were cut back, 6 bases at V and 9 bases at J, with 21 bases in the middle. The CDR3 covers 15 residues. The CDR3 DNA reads TGTGCCAGCTCGCTCGGGCCCCAAAAGGGAGGCACCATATATTTT. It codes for CASSLGPQKGGTIYF. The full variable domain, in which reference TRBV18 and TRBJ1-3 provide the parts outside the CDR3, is NAGVMQNPRHLVRRRGQEARLRCSPMKGHSHVYWYRQLPEEGLKFMVYLQKENIIDESGMPKERFSAEFPKEGPSILRIQQVVRGDSAAYFCASSLGPQKGGTIYFGEGSWLTVV.

CDR3 sequence: CASRSARGKETQYF. DNA of the CDR3: TGTGCCAGCAGAAGCGCCAGGGGGAAAGAGACCCAGTACTTC. The rearrangement uses TRBV2 and TRBJ2-5, with 7 bases aligning to TRBD1. Germline CDR1 reads SNHLY; CDR2 reads FYNNEI. Trimming at V came to 6 bases and at J to 3 bases, leaving 7 bases not matched to a gene. This CDR3 is 14 amino acids long. The whole variable domain, filled in from reference TRBV2 and TRBJ2-5, reads EPEVTQTPSHQVTQMGQEVILRCVPISNHLYFYWYRQILGQKVEFLVSFYNNEISEKSEIFDDQFSVERPDGSNFTLKIRSTKLEDSAMYFCASRSARGKETQYFGPGTRLLVL.

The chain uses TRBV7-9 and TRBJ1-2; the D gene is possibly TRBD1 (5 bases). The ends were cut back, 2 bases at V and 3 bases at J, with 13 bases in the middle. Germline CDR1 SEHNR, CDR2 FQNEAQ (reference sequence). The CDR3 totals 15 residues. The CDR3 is CASSLNLLGDYGYTF. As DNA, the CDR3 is TGTGCCAGCAGCTTAAACTTACTGGGGGACTATGGCTACACCTTC. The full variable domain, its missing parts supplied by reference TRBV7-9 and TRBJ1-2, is DTGVSQNPRHKITKRGQNVTFRCDPISEHNRLYWYRQTLGQGPEFLTYFQNEAQLEKSRLLSDRFSAERPKGSFSTLEIQRTEQGDSAMYLCASSLNLLGDYGYTFGSGTRLTVV.

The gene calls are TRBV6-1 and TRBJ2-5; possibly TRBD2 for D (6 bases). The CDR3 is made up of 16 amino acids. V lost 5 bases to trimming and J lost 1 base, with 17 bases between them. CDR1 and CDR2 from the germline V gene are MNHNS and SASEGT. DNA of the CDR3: TGTGCCAGCAGTCAAGAGGGCCGGGACTTCCAAGAGACCCAGTACTTC. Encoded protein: CASSQEGRDFQETQYF.

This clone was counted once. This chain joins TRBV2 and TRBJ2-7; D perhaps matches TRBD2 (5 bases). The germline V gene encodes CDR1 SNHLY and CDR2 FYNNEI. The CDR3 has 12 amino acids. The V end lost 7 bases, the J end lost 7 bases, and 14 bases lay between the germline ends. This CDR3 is CASIDGVGEQYF. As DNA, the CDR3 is TGTGCCAGCATAGACGGGGTGGGGGAGCAGTACTTC.

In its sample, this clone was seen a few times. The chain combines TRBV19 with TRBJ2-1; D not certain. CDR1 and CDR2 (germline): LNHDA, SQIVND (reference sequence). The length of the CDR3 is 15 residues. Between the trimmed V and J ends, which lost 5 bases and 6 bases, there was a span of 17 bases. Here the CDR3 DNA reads TGTGCCAGTAGTGCCCTGTTAGGGTCAGGCAATGAGCAGTTCTTC. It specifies CASSALLGSGNEQFF.

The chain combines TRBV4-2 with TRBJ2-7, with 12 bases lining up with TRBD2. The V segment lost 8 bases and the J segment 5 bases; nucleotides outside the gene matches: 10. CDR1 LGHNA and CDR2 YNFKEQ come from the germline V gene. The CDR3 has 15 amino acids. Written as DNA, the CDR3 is TGTGCCAGCCGGCCCCGGACTAGCGGGAAGGACGAGCAGTACTTC. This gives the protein CASRPRTSGKDEQYF.

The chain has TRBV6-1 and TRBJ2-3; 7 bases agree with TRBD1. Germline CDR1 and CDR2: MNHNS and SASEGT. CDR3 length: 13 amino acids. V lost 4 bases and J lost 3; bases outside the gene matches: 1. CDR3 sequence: CASSGQGTDTQYF. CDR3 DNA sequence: TGTGCCAGCAGTGGACAGGGTACAGATACGCAGTATTTT.

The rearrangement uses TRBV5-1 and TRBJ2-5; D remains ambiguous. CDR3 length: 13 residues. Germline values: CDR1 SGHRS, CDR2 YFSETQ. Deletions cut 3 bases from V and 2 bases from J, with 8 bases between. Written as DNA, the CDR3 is TGCGCCAGCAGCTCGACAAGACAAGAGACCCAGTACTTC. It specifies CASSSTRQETQYF.

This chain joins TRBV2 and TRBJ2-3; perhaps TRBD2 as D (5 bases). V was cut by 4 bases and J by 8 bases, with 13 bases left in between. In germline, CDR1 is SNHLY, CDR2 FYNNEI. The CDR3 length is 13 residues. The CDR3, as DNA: TGTGCCAGCAGTGGAGAGGGAACGGGTACGCAGTATTTT. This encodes CASSGEGTGTQYF.

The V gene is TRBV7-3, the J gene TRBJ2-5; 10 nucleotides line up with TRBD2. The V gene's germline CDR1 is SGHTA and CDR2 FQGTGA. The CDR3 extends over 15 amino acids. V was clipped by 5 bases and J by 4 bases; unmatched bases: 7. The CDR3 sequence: CASSAGLAEGETQYF. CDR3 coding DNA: TGTGCCAGCAGCGCCGGACTAGCGGAGGGAGAGACCCAGTACTTC.

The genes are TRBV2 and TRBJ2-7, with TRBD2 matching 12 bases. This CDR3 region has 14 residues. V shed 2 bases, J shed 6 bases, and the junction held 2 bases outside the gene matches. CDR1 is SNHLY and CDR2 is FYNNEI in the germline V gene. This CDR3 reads CASSEPSGGAEQYF. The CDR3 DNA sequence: TGTGCCAGCAGTGAACCTAGCGGGGGGGCCGAGCAGTACTTC.

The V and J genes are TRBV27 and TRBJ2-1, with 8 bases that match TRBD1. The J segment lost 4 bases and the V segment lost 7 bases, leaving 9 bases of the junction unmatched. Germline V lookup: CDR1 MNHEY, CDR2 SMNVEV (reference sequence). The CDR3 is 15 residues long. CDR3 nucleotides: TGTGCCAGCACCTTGACAGGGGCCTTATACAATGAGCAGTTCTTC. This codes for CASTLTGALYNEQFF.